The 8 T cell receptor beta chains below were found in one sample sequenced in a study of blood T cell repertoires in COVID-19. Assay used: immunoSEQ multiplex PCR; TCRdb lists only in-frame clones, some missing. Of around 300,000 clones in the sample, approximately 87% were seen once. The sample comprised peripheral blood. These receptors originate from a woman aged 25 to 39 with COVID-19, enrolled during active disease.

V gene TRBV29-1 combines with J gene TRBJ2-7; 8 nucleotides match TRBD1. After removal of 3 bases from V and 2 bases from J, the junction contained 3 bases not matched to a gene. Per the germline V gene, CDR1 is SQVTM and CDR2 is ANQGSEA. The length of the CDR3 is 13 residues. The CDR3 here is CSVDGTGTYEQYF. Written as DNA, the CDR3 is TGCAGCGTTGATGGGACAGGAACCTACGAGCAGTACTTC.

In DNA, the CDR3 is TGCGCCAGCAGCTGGGGGCCCGAGGGGGCCTACAATGAGCAGTTCTTC. Its translation: CASSWGPEGAYNEQFF. The chain joins TRBV5-1 to TRBJ2-1, with D possibly matching TRBD1 (6 bases). Germline CDR1 SGHRS, CDR2 YFSETQ. This CDR3 has 16 amino acids. The V end lost 3 bases, the J end lost 2 bases, and 15 bases lay between the germline ends.

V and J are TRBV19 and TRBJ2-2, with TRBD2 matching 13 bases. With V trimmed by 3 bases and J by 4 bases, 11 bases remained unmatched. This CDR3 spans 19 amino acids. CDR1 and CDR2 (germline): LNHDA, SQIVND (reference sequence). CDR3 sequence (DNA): TGTGCCAGTAGTATTCAGTACTGGACTAGCGGGAGCGTCACCGGGGAGCTGTTTTTT. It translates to CASSIQYWTSGSVTGELFF.

The CDR3 loop is CASSPRTGDLGGSYEQYF. The CDR3 DNA reads as TGCGCCAGCAGCCCTAGGACAGGGGACTTGGGGGGTTCCTACGAGCAGTACTTC. The rearrangement joins TRBV5-1 to TRBJ2-7, with TRBD1 identical over 9 bases. Germline V gene data show CDR1 as SGHRS and CDR2 as YFSETQ. V was clipped by 4 bases and J by 1 base; unmatched bases: 15. The CDR3 has 18 residues.

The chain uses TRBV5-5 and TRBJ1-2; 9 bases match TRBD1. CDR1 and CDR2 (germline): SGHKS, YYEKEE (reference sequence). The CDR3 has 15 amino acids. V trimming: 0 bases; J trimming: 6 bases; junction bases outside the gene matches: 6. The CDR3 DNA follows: TGTGCCAGCAGCTTGGCCGGGGGGACAGGGAATGGCTACACCTTC. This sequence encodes CASSLAGGTGNGYTF.

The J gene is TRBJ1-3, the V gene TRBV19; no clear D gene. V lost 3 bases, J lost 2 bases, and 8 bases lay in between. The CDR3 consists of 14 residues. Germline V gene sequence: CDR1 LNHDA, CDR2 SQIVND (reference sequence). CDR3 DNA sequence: TGTGCCAGTAGTATCGAGGGCCCTGGAAACACCATATATTTT. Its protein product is CASSIEGPGNTIYF. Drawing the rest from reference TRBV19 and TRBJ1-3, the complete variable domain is DGGITQSPKYLFRKEGQNVTLSCEQNLNHDAMYWYRQDPGQGLRLIYYSQIVNDFQKGDIAEGYSVSREKKESFPLTVTSAQKNPTAFYLCASSIEGPGNTIYFGEGSWLTVV.

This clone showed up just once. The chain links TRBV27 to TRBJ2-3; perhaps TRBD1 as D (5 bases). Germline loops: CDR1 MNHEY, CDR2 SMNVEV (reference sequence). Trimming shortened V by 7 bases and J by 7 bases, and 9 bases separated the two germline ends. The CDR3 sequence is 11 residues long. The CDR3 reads CASTQGHTQYF. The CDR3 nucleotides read TGTGCCAGCACTCAGGGCCATACGCAGTATTTT.

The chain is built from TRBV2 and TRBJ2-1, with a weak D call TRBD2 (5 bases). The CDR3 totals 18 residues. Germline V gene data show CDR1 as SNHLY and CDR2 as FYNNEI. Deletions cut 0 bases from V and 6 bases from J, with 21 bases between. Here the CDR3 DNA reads TGTGCCAGCAGTGAAGCGTTGGCTAGCCGAGCCCCGGGCAATGAGCAGTTCTTC. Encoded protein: CASSEALASRAPGNEQFF. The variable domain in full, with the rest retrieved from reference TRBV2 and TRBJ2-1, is EPEVTQTPSHQVTQMGQEVILRCVPISNHLYFYWYRQILGQKVEFLVSFYNNEISEKSEIFDDQFSVERPDGSNFTLKIRSTKLEDSAMYFCASSEALASRAPGNEQFFGPGTRLTVL.